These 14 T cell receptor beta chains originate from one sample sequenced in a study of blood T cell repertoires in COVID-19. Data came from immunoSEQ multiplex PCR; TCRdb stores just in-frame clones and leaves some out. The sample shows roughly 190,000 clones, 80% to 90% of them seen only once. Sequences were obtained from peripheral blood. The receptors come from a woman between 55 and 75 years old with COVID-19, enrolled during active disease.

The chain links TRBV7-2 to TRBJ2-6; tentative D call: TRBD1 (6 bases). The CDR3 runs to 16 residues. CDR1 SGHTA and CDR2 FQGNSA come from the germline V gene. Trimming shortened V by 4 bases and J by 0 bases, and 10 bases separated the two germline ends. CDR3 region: CASSSIQGSGANVLTF. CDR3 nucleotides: TGTGCCAGCAGCTCGATACAGGGCTCTGGGGCCAACGTCCTGACTTTC.

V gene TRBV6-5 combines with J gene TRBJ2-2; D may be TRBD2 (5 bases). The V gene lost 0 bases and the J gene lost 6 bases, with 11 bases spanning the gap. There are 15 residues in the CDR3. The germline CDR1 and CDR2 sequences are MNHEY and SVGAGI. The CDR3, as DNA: TGTGCCAGCAGTTACTCAGGGCTAGCTCCCGGGGAGCTGTTTTTT. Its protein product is CASSYSGLAPGELFF.

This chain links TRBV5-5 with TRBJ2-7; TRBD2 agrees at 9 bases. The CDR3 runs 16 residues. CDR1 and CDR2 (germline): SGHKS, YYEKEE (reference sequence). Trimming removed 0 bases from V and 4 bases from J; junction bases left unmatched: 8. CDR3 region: CASSLGVAGGIYEQYF. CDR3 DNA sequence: TGTGCCAGCAGCTTGGGGGTGGCGGGAGGGATATACGAGCAGTACTTC.

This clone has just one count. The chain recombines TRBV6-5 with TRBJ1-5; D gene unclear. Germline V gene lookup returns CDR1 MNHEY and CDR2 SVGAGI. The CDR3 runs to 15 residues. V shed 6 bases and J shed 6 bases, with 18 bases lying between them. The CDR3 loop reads CASSPGEGRPQPQHF. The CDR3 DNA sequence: TGTGCCAGCAGCCCCGGGGAGGGTCGCCCTCAGCCCCAGCATTTT.

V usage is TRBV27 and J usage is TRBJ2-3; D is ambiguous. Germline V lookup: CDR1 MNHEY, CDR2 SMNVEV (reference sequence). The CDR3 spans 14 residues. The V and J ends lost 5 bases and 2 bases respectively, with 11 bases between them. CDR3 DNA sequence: TGTGCCAGCAGTCCTCAGATTAACACAGATACGCAGTATTTT. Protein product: CASSPQINTDTQYF.

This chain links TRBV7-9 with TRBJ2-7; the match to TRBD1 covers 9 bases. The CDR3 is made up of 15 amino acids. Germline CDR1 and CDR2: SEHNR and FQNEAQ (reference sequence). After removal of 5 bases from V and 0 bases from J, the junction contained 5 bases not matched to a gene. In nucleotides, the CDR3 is TGTGCCAGCAGCACCGGGACAGGGTACTCCTACGAGCAGTACTTC. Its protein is CASSTGTGYSYEQYF. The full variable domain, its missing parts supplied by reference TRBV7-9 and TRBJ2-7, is DTGVSQNPRHKITKRGQNVTFRCDPISEHNRLYWYRQTLGQGPEFLTYFQNEAQLEKSRLLSDRFSAERPKGSFSTLEIQRTEQGDSAMYLCASSTGTGYSYEQYFGPGTRLTVT.

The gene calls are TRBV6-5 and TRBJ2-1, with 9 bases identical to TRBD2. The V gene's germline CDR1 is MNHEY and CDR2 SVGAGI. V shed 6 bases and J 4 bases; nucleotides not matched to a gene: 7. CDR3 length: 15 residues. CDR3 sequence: CASRLTSGDYNEQFF. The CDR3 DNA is TGTGCCAGCAGACTGACTAGCGGTGATTACAATGAGCAGTTCTTC.

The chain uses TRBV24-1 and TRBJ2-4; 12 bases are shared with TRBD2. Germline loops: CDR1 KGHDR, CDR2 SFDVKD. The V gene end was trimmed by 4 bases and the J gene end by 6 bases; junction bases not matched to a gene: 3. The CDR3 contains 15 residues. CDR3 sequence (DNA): TGTGCCACCAGTGAAGGACTAGCGGGAAGAAACATTCAGTACTTC. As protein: CATSEGLAGRNIQYF.

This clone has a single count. CDR3 in DNA: TGTGCCAGCCGGGACTACCAAGAGACCCAGTACTTC. This codes for CASRDYQETQYF. The V call is TRBV7-9, the J call TRBJ2-5; a possible D gene is TRBD2 (6 bases). Germline V gives CDR1 SEHNR, CDR2 FQNEAQ (reference sequence). This CDR3 spans 12 amino acids. Trimming cost V 8 bases and J 0 bases, with 7 bases left between them.

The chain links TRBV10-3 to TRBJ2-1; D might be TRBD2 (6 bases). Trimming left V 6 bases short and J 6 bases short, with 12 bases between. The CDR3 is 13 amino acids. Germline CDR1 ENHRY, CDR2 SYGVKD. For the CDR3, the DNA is TGTGCCATCAGCCCGGGAGCCCTCAATGAGCAGTTCTTC. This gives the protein CAISPGALNEQFF.

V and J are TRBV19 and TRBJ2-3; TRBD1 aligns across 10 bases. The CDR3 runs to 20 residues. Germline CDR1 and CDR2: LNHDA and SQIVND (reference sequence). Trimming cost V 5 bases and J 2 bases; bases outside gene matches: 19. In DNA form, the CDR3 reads TGTGCCAGTAGTTCGAGGACAGGGGGTAGCCAAACCTATAACACAGATACGCAGTATTTT. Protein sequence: CASSSRTGGSQTYNTDTQYF.

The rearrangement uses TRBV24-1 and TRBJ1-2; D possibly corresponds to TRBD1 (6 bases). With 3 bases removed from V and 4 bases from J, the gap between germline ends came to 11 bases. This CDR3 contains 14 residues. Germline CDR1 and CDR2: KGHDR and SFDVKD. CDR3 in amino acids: CATSDDGQSYGYTF. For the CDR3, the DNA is TGTGCCACCAGTGATGATGGACAGAGCTATGGCTACACCTTC.

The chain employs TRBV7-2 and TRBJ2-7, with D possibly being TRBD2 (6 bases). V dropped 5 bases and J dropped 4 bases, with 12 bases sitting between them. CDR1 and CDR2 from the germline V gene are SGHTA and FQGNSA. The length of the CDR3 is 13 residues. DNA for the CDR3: TGTGCCAGCAGCCAAAGGAGGGTTTACGAGCAGTACTTC. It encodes CASSQRRVYEQYF.

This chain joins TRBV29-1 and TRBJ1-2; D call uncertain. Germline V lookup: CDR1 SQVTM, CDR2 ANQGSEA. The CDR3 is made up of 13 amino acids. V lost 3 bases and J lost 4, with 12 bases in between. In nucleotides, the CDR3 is TGCAGCGTTGATTCAGGTCGGGGCTATGGCTACACCTTC. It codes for CSVDSGRGYGYTF. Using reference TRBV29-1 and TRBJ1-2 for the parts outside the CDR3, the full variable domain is SAVISQKPSRDICQRGTSLTIQCQVDSQVTMMFWYRQQPGQSLTLIATANQGSEATYESGFVIDKFPISRPNLTFSTLTVSNMSPEDSSIYLCSVDSGRGYGYTFGSGTRLTVV.